This TCR beta chain derives from a study of radiotherapy plus CTLA-4 blockade in lung cancer. The overall study: With approximately 30% of patients having disease control, objective responses were seen in roughly 18%.

Those with chemo-refractory metastatic non-small-cell lung cancer were treated with focal radiation combined with CTLA-4 blockade using ipilimumab. On this clone itself: Its antigen remains unidentified.

Study-level findings and limits: After treatment with radiotherapy plus ipilimumab, TCR clones that came from the tumor expanded in blood.

Profiling relied on immunoSEQ multiplex PCR, and the TCRdb table lists in-frame clones only, not all of them. The sample lists about 36,000 clones, more than 80% occurring once. In germline, CDR1 is MNHEY, CDR2 SMNVEV (reference sequence). The CDR3 contains 16 residues. V lost 6 bases to trimming and J lost 0 bases, with 15 bases between them. The source of this sequence is a human donor with non-small cell lung cancer who had stable disease on radiotherapy plus ipilimumab. V gene TRBV27 combines with J gene TRBJ2-4; D gene unclear. Sequencing used peripheral blood, obtained from a patient treated with radiotherapy plus ipilimumab. As DNA, the CDR3 is TGTGCCAGCAGCCCTCGTCACGGGTTAGCCAAAAACATTCAGTACTTC. It specifies CASSPRHGLAKNIQYF.